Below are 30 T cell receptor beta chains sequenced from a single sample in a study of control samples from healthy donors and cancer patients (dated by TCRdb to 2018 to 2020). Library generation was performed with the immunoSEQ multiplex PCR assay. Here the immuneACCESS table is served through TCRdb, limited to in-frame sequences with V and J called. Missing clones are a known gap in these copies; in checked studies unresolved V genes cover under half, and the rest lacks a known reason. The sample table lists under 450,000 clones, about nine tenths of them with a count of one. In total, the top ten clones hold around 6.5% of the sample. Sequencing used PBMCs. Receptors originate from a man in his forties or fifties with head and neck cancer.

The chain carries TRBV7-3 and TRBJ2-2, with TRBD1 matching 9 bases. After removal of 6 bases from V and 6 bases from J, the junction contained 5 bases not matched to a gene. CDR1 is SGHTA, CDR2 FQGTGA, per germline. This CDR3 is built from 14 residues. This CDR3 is CASSPGTGPGELFF. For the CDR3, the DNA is TGTGCCAGCAGTCCCGGGACAGGGCCCGGGGAGCTGTTTTTT.

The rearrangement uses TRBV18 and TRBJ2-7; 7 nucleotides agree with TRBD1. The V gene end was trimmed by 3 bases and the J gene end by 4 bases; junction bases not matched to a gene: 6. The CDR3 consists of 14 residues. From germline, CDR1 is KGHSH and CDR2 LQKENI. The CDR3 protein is CASSPPTGVYEQYF. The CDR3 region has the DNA TGTGCCAGCTCACCTCCAACAGGGGTTTACGAGCAGTACTTC.

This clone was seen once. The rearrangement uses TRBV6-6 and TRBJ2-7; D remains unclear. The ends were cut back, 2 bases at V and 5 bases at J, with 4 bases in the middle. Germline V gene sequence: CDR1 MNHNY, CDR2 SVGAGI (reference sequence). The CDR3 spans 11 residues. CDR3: CASSYRHEQYF. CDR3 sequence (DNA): TGTGCCAGCAGTTACAGGCACGAGCAGTACTTC.

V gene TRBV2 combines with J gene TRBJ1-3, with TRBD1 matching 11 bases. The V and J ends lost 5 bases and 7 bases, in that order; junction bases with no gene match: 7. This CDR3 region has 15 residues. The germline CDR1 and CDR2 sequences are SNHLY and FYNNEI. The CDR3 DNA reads TGTGCCAGCAGTCCCCCGGGACAGGGGGGGAACACCATATATTTT. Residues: CASSPPGQGGNTIYF.

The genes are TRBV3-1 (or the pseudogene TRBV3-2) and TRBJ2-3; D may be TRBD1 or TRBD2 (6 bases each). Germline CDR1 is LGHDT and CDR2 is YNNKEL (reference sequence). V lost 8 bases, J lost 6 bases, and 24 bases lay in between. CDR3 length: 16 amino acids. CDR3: CASGGSAPGGGDTQYF. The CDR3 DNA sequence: TGTGCCAGCGGGGGGTCTGCACCCGGGGGCGGGGATACGCAGTATTTT.

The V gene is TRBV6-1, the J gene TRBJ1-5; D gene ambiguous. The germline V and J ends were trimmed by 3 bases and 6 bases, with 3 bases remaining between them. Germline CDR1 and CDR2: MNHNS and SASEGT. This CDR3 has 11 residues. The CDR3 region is CASSERQPQHF. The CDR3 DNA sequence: TGTGCCAGCAGTGAGCGTCAGCCCCAGCATTTT.

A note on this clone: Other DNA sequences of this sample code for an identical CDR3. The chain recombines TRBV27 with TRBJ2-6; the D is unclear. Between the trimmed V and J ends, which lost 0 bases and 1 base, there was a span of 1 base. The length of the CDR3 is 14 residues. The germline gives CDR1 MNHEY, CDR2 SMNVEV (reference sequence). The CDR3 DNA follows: TGTGCCAGCAGTTTATCGTCTGGGGCCAACGTCCTGACTTTC. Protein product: CASSLSSGANVLTF.

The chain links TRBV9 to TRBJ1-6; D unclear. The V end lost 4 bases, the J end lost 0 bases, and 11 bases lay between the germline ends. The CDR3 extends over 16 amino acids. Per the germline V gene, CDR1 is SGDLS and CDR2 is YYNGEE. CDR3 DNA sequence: TGTGCCAGCAGCCTCCGATTGAGCTCCTATAATTCACCCCTCCACTTT. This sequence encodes CASSLRLSSYNSPLHF.

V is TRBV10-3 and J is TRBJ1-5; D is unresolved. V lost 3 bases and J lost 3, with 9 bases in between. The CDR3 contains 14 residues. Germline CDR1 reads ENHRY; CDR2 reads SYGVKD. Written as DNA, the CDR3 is TGTGCCATCAGTGAAGAACAGTCCAATCAGCCCCAGCATTTT. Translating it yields CAISEEQSNQPQHF.

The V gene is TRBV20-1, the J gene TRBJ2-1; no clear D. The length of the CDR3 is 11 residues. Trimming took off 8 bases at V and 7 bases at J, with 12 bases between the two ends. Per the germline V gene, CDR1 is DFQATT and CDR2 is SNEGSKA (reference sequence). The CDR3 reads CSITERNEQFF. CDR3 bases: TGCAGTATCACAGAGAGGAATGAGCAGTTCTTC.

The CDR3 protein is CASGLSSFTDTQYF. The CDR3 DNA reads as TGTGCTAGTGGTTTGAGCAGCTTCACAGATACGCAGTATTTT. The gene calls are TRBV12-5 and TRBJ2-3; D is unclear. The CDR3 is 14 amino acids. Germline lookup yields CDR1 LGHNT and CDR2 FRNRAP. Trimming took off 2 bases at V and 2 bases at J, with 8 bases between the two ends.

The CDR3: CASTPSSGSNEKLFF. CDR3 DNA sequence: TGTGCCAGCACCCCCTCTTCGGGGTCAAATGAAAAACTGTTTTTT. The gene calls are TRBV9 and TRBJ1-4; D not resolved. Germline values: CDR1 SGDLS, CDR2 YYNGEE. Trimming stripped 6 bases from V and 5 bases from J, with 17 bases between. The CDR3 runs to 15 residues.

In DNA, the CDR3 is TGTGCCAGCAGCTTATTTGGGGGCGGGAACACTGAAGCTTTCTTT. It specifies CASSLFGGGNTEAFF. The J gene is TRBJ1-1, the V gene TRBV7-2; tentatively, D is TRBD1 (6 bases). V was clipped by 2 bases and J by 1 base, with 11 bases between them. Germline lookup yields CDR1 SGHTA and CDR2 FQGNSA. The CDR3 extends over 15 amino acids.

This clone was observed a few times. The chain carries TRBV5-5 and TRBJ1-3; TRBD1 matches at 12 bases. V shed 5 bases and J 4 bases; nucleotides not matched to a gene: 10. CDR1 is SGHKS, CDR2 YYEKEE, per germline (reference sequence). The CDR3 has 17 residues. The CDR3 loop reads CASSSGTGGERGNTIYF. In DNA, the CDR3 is TGTGCCAGCAGTTCCGGGACAGGGGGCGAAAGGGGAAACACCATATATTTT.

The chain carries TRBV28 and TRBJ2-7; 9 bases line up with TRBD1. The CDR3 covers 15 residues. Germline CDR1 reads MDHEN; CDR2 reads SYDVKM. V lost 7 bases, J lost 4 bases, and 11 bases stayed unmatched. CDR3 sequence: CASTLGGTGIYEQYF. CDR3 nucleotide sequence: TGTGCCAGCACCCTAGGGGGGACAGGGATATACGAGCAGTACTTC.

The CDR3 reads CASSYRGSYNEQFF. The CDR3 nucleotides read TGTGCCAGCAGCTACCGGGGATCCTACAATGAGCAGTTCTTC. The rearrangement joins TRBV14 to TRBJ2-1; possibly TRBD2 for D (5 bases). Germline assignment: CDR1 SGHDN and CDR2 FVKESK. The CDR3 length is 14 residues. The V end was cut by 5 bases, the J end by 1 base, with 9 bases between.

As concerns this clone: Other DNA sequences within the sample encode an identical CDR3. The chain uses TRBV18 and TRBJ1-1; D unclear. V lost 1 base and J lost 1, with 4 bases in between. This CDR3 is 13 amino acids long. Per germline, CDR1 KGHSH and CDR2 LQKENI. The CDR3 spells CASSPQENTEAFF. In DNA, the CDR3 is TGTGCCAGCTCACCACAGGAGAACACTGAAGCTTTCTTT.

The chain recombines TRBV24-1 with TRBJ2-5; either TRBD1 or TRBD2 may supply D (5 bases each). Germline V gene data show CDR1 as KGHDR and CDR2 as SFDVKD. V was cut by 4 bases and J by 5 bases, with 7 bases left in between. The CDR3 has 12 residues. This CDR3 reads CATSEEGETQYF. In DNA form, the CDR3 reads TGTGCCACCAGTGAAGAGGGGGAGACCCAGTACTTC.

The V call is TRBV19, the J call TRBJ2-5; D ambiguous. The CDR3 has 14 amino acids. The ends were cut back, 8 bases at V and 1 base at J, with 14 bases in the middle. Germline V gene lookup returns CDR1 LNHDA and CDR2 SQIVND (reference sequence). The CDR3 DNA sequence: TGTGCCAGTGCCTCCGGGTTCTTCCAAGAGACCCAGTACTTC. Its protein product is CASASGFFQETQYF.

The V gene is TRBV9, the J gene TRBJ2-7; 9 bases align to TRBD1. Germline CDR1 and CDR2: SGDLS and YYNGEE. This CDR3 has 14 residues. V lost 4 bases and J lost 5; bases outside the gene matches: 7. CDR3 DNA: TGTGCCAGCAGCCTGGGACAGGGTATCCACGAGCAGTACTTC. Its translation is CASSLGQGIHEQYF. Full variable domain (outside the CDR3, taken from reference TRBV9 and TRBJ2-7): DSGVTQTPKHLITATGQRVTLRCSPRSGDLSVYWYQQSLDQGLQFLIQYYNGEERAKGNILERFSAQQFPDLHSELNLSSLELGDSALYFCASSLGQGIHEQYFGPGTRLTVT.

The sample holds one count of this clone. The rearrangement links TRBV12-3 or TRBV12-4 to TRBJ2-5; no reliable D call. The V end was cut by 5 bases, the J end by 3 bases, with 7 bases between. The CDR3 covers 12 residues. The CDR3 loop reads CASSRAKETQYF. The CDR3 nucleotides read TGTGCCAGCAGTCGGGCCAAAGAGACCCAGTACTTC.

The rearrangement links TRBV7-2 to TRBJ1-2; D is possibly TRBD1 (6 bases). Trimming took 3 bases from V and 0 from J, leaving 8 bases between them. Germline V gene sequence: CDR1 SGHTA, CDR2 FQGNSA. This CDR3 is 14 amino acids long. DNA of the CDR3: TGTGCCAGCAGCTTCGGGGGCCCTAACTATGGCTACACCTTC. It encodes CASSFGGPNYGYTF.

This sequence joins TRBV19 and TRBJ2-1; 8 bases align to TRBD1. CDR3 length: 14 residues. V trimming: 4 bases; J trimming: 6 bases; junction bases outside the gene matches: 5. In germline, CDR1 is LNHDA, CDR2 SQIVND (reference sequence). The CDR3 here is CASSKGQGRNEQFF. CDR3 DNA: TGTGCCAGTAGTAAAGGACAGGGCCGCAATGAGCAGTTCTTC. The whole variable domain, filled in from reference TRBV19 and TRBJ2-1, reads DGGITQSPKYLFRKEGQNVTLSCEQNLNHDAMYWYRQDPGQGLRLIYYSQIVNDFQKGDIAEGYSVSREKKESFPLTVTSAQKNPTAFYLCASSKGQGRNEQFFGPGTRLTVL.

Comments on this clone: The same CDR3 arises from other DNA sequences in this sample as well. CDR3: CASSVNQGDGYTF. CDR3 in DNA: TGTGCCAGCAGCGTAAATCAAGGTGATGGCTACACCTTC. The chain combines TRBV9 with TRBJ1-2; D unclear. The CDR3 is 13 amino acids. V dropped 1 base and J dropped 6 bases, with 10 bases sitting between them. Germline CDR1 and CDR2: SGDLS and YYNGEE.

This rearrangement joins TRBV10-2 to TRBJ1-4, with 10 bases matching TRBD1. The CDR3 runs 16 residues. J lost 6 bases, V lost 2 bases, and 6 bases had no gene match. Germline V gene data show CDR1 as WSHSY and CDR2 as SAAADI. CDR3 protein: CASSEPPGQGHEKLFF. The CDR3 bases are TGCGCCAGCAGTGAGCCGCCGGGACAGGGGCATGAAAAACTGTTTTTT.

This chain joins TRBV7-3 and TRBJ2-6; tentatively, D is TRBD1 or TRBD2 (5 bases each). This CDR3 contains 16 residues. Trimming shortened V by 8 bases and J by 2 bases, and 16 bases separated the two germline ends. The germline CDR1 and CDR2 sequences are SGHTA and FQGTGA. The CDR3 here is CASGPIRGAGANVLTF. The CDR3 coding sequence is TGTGCCAGCGGACCGATTCGAGGGGCTGGGGCCAACGTCCTGACTTTC.

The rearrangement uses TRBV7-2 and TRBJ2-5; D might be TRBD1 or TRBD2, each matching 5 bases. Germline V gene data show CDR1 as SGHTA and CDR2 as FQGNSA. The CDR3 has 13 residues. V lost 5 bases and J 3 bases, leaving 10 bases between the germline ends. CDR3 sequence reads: CASSTRDEETQYF. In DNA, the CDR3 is TGTGCCAGCAGCACCCGGGACGAAGAGACCCAGTACTTC.

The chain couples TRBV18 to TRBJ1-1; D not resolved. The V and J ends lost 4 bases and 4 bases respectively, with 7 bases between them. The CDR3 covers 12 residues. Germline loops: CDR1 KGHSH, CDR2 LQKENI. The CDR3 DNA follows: TGTGCCAGCTCACAGGGAGTCACTGAAGCTTTCTTT. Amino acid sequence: CASSQGVTEAFF.

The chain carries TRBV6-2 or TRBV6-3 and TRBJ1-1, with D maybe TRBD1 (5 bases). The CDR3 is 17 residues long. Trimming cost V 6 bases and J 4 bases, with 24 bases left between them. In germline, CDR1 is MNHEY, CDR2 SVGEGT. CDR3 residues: CASSILTPVGVSTEAFF. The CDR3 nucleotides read TGTGCCAGCAGCATACTAACACCGGTGGGGGTTTCCACTGAAGCTTTCTTT.

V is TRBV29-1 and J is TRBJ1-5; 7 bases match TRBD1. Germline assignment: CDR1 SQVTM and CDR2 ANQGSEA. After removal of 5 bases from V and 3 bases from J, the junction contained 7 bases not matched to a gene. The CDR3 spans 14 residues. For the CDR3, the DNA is TGCAGCGTTACTGAGACAGGGCACAATCAGCCCCAGCATTTT. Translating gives CSVTETGHNQPQHF.